This T cell receptor beta chain derives from a study of cytomegalovirus exposure and HLA in healthy donors. At the level of the study: In an early release, HLA-typed donors contributed roughly 85 million unique TCR sequences.

Study results and limitations: Later analysis identified a missense DCLRE1C variant that was linked to TCR beta V- and J-gene trimming.

V lost 2 bases and J 8 bases, leaving 19 bases between the germline ends. CDR3 length: 16 amino acids. CDR1 and CDR2 (germline): LGHNA, YNFKEQ. Those who donated were healthy bone marrow donors. PCR was performed using 60 Vbeta and 13 Jbeta primers. Authors' data handling: Some 9.9 million shared chains were among tens of millions of unique TCR beta chains counted in a later analysis. The repertoire was sequenced with immunoSEQ multiplex PCR; TCRdb's copy has only in-frame clones and lacks some. The V and J calls and clone size are taken from that table; D and trimming were inferred from the DNA. This sample has about 120,000 clones; 63% occur once, and the top ten carry about 9.1%. This clone was recorded once. The antigen is undetermined.

Sequencing used PBMCs. The source is a middle-aged man in good health and CMV-seropositive. J is TRBJ1-5 and V is TRBV4-2, with D possibly TRBD1 on 5 matching bases. The CDR3 spells CASSQLLRGGGEPQHF. CDR3 sequence (DNA): TGTGCCAGCAGCCAACTCCTGCGCGGGGGAGGGGAGCCCCAGCATTTT.